A single sample is the source of the 8 T cell receptor beta chains below, sequenced in a study of response to subunit inactivated influenza vaccine. A single record per CDR3 protein comes from TCRdb applying MiXCR to the RT-PCR reads. Among roughly 500,000 distinct CDR3 sequences listed, 16% were seen once. The material sequenced was CD4+ T cells sorted from PBMCs, taken less than 30 months after vaccination. These receptors came from a man between 50 and 75 years old who received an inactivated influenza vaccine.

The CDR3 loop is CASRTRWGTQYF. CDR3 coding DNA: TGTGCCAGCAGAACGAGGTGGGGGACCCAGTACTTC. This chain joins TRBV7-2 and TRBJ2-5; D is undetermined. The V gene lost 6 bases and the J gene lost 7 bases, with 12 bases spanning the gap. Germline V CDR1 and CDR2: SGHTA, FQGNSA. The CDR3 sequence is 12 residues long.

This clonotype has ten or more counts. The V gene is TRBV6-6, the J gene TRBJ1-2, with D possibly matching TRBD1 (5 bases). CDR1 and CDR2 (germline): MNHNY, SVGAGI (reference sequence). The CDR3 is 13 amino acids. Deletions cut 5 bases from V and 5 bases from J, with 12 bases between. The CDR3 DNA sequence: TGTGCCAGCAGTCCCGCTGGGGGGTATGGCTACACCTTC. Its translation: CASSPAGGYGYTF.

The rearrangement uses TRBV20-1 and TRBJ2-3; TRBD2 matches 9 bases. This CDR3 is built from 13 residues. In germline, CDR1 is DFQATT, CDR2 SNEGSKA (reference sequence). V was pared by 6 bases and J by 4 bases, with 5 bases of the junction left unmatched. The CDR3 loop is CSAFGGGADTQYF. CDR3 nucleotides: TGCAGTGCCTTTGGCGGGGGGGCAGATACGCAGTATTTT.

The chain employs TRBV20-1 and TRBJ2-5, with 7 bases matching TRBD2. With V trimmed by 0 bases and J by 3 bases, 7 bases remained unmatched. The V gene's germline CDR1 is DFQATT and CDR2 SNEGSKA (reference sequence). CDR3 length: 15 amino acids. The CDR3 here is CSAREPLAAKETQYF. CDR3 nucleotide sequence: TGCAGTGCTAGAGAACCTCTAGCGGCAAAAGAGACCCAGTACTTC.

The CDR3 DNA sequence: TGCAGTGCTAGAGGGGCAGGGAACGGTCAGCCCCAGCATTTT. It specifies CSARGAGNGQPQHF. The V call is TRBV20-1, the J call TRBJ1-5, with TRBD1 as a possible D gene (5 bases). Trimming left V 1 base short and J 6 bases short, with 13 bases between. The germline CDR1 and CDR2 sequences are DFQATT and SNEGSKA (reference sequence). The CDR3 spans 14 residues.

This clonotype was observed many times. This sequence joins TRBV6-2 or TRBV6-3 and TRBJ2-7, with D uncertain. Trimming took 2 bases from V and 2 from J, leaving 13 bases between them. The germline gives CDR1 MNHEY, CDR2 SVGEGT. The CDR3 has 15 amino acids. The CDR3 sequence is CASSYGTSSTYEQYF. CDR3 DNA sequence: TGTGCCAGCAGTTACGGCACTTCGTCTACCTACGAGCAGTACTTC.

The genes are TRBV7-2 and TRBJ1-2, with D perhaps TRBD1 (5 bases). The germline V and J ends were trimmed by 0 bases and 4 bases, with 12 bases remaining between them. CDR3 size: 15 residues. The germline CDR1 and CDR2 sequences are SGHTA and FQGNSA. The CDR3 region is CASSLAGQGPYGYTF. In DNA, the CDR3 is TGTGCCAGCAGCTTAGCGGGGCAGGGTCCCTATGGCTACACCTTC.

This clonotype showed up just once. This chain links TRBV20-1 with TRBJ1-3, with a possible D match to TRBD1 (5 bases). With 0 bases removed from V and 3 bases from J, the gap between germline ends came to 12 bases. The CDR3 length is 15 residues. Germline values: CDR1 DFQATT, CDR2 SNEGSKA (reference sequence). The CDR3 region is CSARDQQAGGNTIYF. The CDR3 DNA sequence: TGCAGTGCTAGAGACCAACAGGCCGGTGGAAACACCATATATTTT.